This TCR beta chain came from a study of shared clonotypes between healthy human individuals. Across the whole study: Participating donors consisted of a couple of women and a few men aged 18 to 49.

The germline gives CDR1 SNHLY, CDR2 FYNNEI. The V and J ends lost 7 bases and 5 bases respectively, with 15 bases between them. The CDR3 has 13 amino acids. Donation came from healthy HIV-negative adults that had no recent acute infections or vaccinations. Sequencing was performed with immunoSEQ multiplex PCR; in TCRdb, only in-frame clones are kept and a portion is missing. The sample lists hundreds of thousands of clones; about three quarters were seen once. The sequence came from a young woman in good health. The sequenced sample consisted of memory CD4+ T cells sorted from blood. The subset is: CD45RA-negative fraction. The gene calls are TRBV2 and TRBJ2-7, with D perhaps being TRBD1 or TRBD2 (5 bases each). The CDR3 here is CASILSGDHEQYF. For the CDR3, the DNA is TGTGCCAGCATCCTTTCCGGGGACCACGAGCAGTACTTC.